This TCR beta chain came from a study of blood T cell repertoires in COVID-19. The overall study: Sources were T cells, B-cell-depleted T cells, or PBMCs; the material itself was cDNA or gDNA.

Generated by immunoSEQ multiplex PCR, the TCRdb table keeps only in-frame clones and is missing some. The table shows 150,000 to 200,000 clones, with approximately 80% occurring only once. The germline V gene has CDR1 MNHNS and CDR2 SASEGT. Trimming cost V 0 bases and J 10 bases; bases outside gene matches: 4. The CDR3 is made up of 15 amino acids. Cohorts were assigned according to the clinical history that participants reported. Two negative PCRs, clearance, or symptom resolution characterized the recovered Cohort 3 donors. This sequence originates from a woman in her forties or fifties who had recovered from COVID-19. The sequencing input was PBMCs or T cells enriched from blood (not recorded which). The chain couples TRBV6-1 to TRBJ2-1; 12 positions agree with TRBD2. CDR3 coding DNA: TGTGCCAGCAGTGAAGCGGTTACTAGCGGGGGGGAGCAGTTCTTC. The encoded protein is CASSEAVTSGGEQFF.